Listed below are T cell receptor beta chains from one sample, sequenced in a study of cytomegalovirus exposure and HLA in healthy donors. Sequencing was performed with immunoSEQ multiplex PCR; in TCRdb, only in-frame clones are kept and a portion is missing. The sample carries about 200,000 clones, over 65% recorded once. Input material: PBMCs. The receptors derive from a woman aged 18-29 years in good health and CMV-seronegative. Each CDR3 is given with its conserved first and last residue. D genes are given only for firm matches. Clone size is shown for a subset of rows, as once, few, many or a class of expanded clone.

>.|TRBJ2-7|TRBV5-1|17|TRBD2
TGCGCCAGCAGCTCCGGGACTAGCGGCATGTGGGGCCACGAGCAGTACTTC
CASSSGTSGMWGHEQYF
>.|TRBJ1-1|TRBV19|12|.
TGTGCCAGTAATCGGGGTTTCACTGAAGCTTTCTTT
CASNRGFTEAFF
>.|TRBJ2-1|TRBV11-3|17|TRBD2
TGTGCCAGCAGCTTAGATTCGGGCGGGAGGTGGGGCAATGAGCAGTTCTTC
CASSLDSGGRWGNEQFF
>.|TRBJ2-7|TRBV30|15|TRBD1
TGTGCCTGGAGTCGGGCCGGGACAGGGTTCGACGAGCAGTACTTC
CAWSRAGTGFDEQYF
>.|TRBJ2-3|TRBV28|16|.
TGTGCCAGCAGTTTTGGCGCGGGAAAAGGCCCAGATACGCAGTATTTT
CASSFGAGKGPDTQYF
>few|TRBJ2-2|TRBV2|15|.
TGTGCCAGCAGAGCGACCGGGGCCTCCACCGGGGAGCTGTTTTTT
CASRATGASTGELFF
>.|TRBJ2-1|TRBV18|13|TRBD1
TGTGCCAGCTCACTACAGGGGAACAATGAGCAGTTCTTC
CASSLQGNNEQFF
>.|TRBJ2-1|TRBV11-2|16|TRBD2
TGTGCCAGCAGCTTTAGCGTCGCTAGCGGGATCGGTGAGCAGTTCTTC
CASSFSVASGIGEQFF
>once|TRBJ2-3|TRBV2|15|TRBD1
TGTGCCAGCAGCGACGGACAGGGGTACACAGATACGCAGTATTTT
CASSDGQGYTDTQYF
>.|TRBJ1-4|TRBV29-1|15|.
TGCAGCGTTGCCCCCGACAGGTTCCCTAATGAAAAACTGTTTTTT
CSVAPDRFPNEKLFF
>.|TRBJ1-1|TRBV19|15|.
TGTGCCAGTAGTATTCGGGCACCATGGGAGACTGAAGCTTTCTTT
CASSIRAPWETEAFF
>.|TRBJ1-1|TRBV25-1|16|.
TGTGCCAGCAGTGAATGGGGGGTAGGGTCTGGCACTGAAGCTTTCTTT
CASSEWGVGSGTEAFF
>once|TRBJ2-6|TRBV5-8|15|.
TGTGCCAGCAGCACAAGGGGGGCTGGGGCCAACGTCCTGACTTTC
CASSTRGAGANVLTF
>.|TRBJ1-3|TRBV18|13|TRBD1
TGTGCCAGCTCGACAGGGGACGGAAACACCATATATTTT
CASSTGDGNTIYF
>.|TRBJ2-7|TRBV28|15|.
TGTGCCAGCAGTTTACCAGCAGGACAAAGCCACGAGCAGTACTTC
CASSLPAGQSHEQYF
>few|TRBJ2-7|TRBV25-1|12|.
TGTGCCAGCAGTGATCGCCTCTACGAGCAGTACTTC
CASSDRLYEQYF
>.|TRBJ2-1|TRBV6-1|14|.
TGTGCCAGCAGCTGGAGCGGTACCTACAATGAGCAGTTCTTC
CASSWSGTYNEQFF
>.|TRBJ2-7|TRBV10-2|14|.
TGCGCCAGCAGCGAGACGGTAACTGGATACGAGCAGTACTTC
CASSETVTGYEQYF
>.|TRBJ2-1|TRBV5-6|13|.
TGTGCCAGCAGCTTGGGACAGGCCCATGGGCAGTTCTTC
CASSLGQAHGQFF
>.|TRBJ1-1|TRBV27|13|.
TGTGCCAGCAGTGTAGATCGGGGGACTGAAGCTTTCTTT
CASSVDRGTEAFF
>once|TRBJ2-7|TRBV9|14|.
TGTGCCAGCAGCCTCGGGGGAGGCCCCTACGAGCAGTACTTC
CASSLGGGPYEQYF
>.|TRBJ2-7|TRBV4-2|17|TRBD2
TGTGCCAGCAGCCAAGTTAAGATTCTAGCGGGAGAATACGAGCAGTACTTC
CASSQVKILAGEYEQYF
>.|TRBJ2-7|TRBV7-9|11|.
TGTGCCAGTCAGGGGCGGGACGAGCAGTACTTC
CASQGRDEQYF
>few|TRBJ2-1|TRBV5-1|12|.
TGCGCCAGCAGCTTAATAGGCAATGAGCAGTTCTTC
CASSLIGNEQFF
>.|TRBJ2-1|TRBV28|17|TRBD1
TGTGCCAGCAGTCTCCCTTACCGGGACAGGGGTTCTGGTGAGCAGTTCTTC
CASSLPYRDRGSGEQFF
>many|TRBJ2-2|TRBV4-2|15|TRBD2
TGTGCCAGCAGCCAAGATGCGGGGGGGCCCGGGGAGCTGTTTTTT
CASSQDAGGPGELFF
>once|TRBJ1-2|TRBV5-1|14|.
TGCGCCAGCAGCTCGGCGGACTCGGGCTATGGCTACACCTTC
CASSSADSGYGYTF
>.|TRBJ2-7|TRBV25-1|14|.
TGTGCCAGCCTCACCAACAGGGCCCCCTACGAGCAGTACTTC
CASLTNRAPYEQYF
>.|TRBJ2-1|TRBV2|16|.
TGTGCCAGTCAAACGGACAGTCCGACTAGTCGCAGTGAGCAGTTCTTC
CASQTDSPTSRSEQFF
>.|TRBJ2-7|TRBV7-9|13|.
TGTGCCAGCAGCTTAGGGGGATTCTACGAGCAGTACTTC
CASSLGGFYEQYF
>.|TRBJ2-7|TRBV7-8|17|TRBD2
TGTGCCAGCAGCCAGCGGACTAGCGGGCGGGGTATATACGAGCAGTACTTC
CASSQRTSGRGIYEQYF
>.|TRBJ2-1|TRBV2|19|TRBD2
TGTGCCAGCAGTGCTTGGGCTAGCGGGGCTCAGAGCTCCTACAATGAGCAGTTCTTC
CASSAWASGAQSSYNEQFF
>.|TRBJ2-7|TRBV28|14|TRBD1
TGTGCCAGCAGGAGACAGGGCGGTTCCTACGAGCAGTACTTC
CASRRQGGSYEQYF
>.|TRBJ1-2|TRBV28|15|TRBD1
TGTGCCAGCAGGCCTGGGACAGGGGGGGGCTATGGCTACACCTTC
CASRPGTGGGYGYTF
>.|TRBJ1-2|TRBV30|14|.
TGTGCCTGGAGTGAGGAGGGGAAAGGCTATGGCTACACCTTC
CAWSEEGKGYGYTF
>once|TRBJ1-1|TRBV15|14|.
TGTGCCACCAGCAGTCGGGGTCTGATCACTGAAGCTTTCTTT
CATSSRGLITEAFF
>.|TRBJ1-5|TRBV2|13|.
TGTGCCAGCAGCCTCCCATTACGTGGGCCCCAGCATTTT
CASSLPLRGPQHF